The 24 T cell receptor beta chains below come from one sample, sequenced in a study of graft-versus-host responses after intestinal transplantation (TCRdb year 2021). The library was prepared using the immunoSEQ multiplex PCR assay. Not all clones reach the TCRdb copy of this immuneACCESS table, which keeps in-frame sequences only. Checked studies attribute under half of the gap to unresolved V genes and leave the rest unexplained. A total of some 45,000 clones appear in this sample, roughly 90% of them only once. In total, the top ten clones hold approximately 4.7% of the sample. The sample was PBMCs, taken 524 days after transplant. The receptors stem from a human patient who received an intestinal transplant, so some T cells may come from the graft donor.

The chain employs TRBV7-6 and TRBJ2-7; D ambiguous. This CDR3 has 12 residues. V was trimmed by 2 bases and J by 3 bases, leaving 5 bases between them. CDR1 SGHVS and CDR2 FNYEAQ come from the germline V gene. As DNA, the CDR3 is TGTGCCAGCAGCTTACAGGACTACGAGCAGTACTTC. Protein sequence: CASSLQDYEQYF.

This clone turned up a few times. The chain employs TRBV7-3 and TRBJ1-6; D is uncertain. V was shortened by 2 bases and J by 6 bases, with 8 bases between the two germline ends. CDR3 length equals 14 residues. The germline CDR1 and CDR2 sequences are SGHTA and FQGTGA. CDR3 nucleotide sequence: TGTGCCAGCAGCTTATCGAACAGTAATTCACCCCTCCACTTT. Residues: CASSLSNSNSPLHF.

This sequence joins TRBV19 and TRBJ2-3; D is undetermined. Per the germline V gene, CDR1 is LNHDA and CDR2 is SQIVND (reference sequence). The CDR3 runs to 14 residues. V was shortened by 7 bases and J by 2 bases, with 13 bases between the two germline ends. In DNA, the CDR3 is TGTGCCAGTAAAGTGACTGAACACACAGATACGCAGTATTTT. Protein sequence: CASKVTEHTDTQYF. Full variable domain (remainder filled in from reference TRBV19 and TRBJ2-3): DGGITQSPKYLFRKEGQNVTLSCEQNLNHDAMYWYRQDPGQGLRLIYYSQIVNDFQKGDIAEGYSVSREKKESFPLTVTSAQKNPTAFYLCASKVTEHTDTQYFGPGTRLTVL.

This rearrangement joins TRBV10-3 to TRBJ2-3, with 9 bases aligning to TRBD2. This CDR3 region has 16 residues. V lost 8 bases to trimming and J lost 0 bases; unmatched junction nucleotides: 9. Germline values: CDR1 ENHRY, CDR2 SYGVKD. Here the CDR3 DNA reads TGTGCCATCGGCGGGACTAGCACAGCTAGCACAGATACGCAGTATTTT. This codes for CAIGGTSTASTDTQYF.

The V call is TRBV7-6, the J call TRBJ2-7; 11 bases align to TRBD2. The CDR3 spans 15 residues. Per germline, CDR1 SGHVS and CDR2 FNYEAQ. Trimming took 2 bases from V and 5 from J; bases not matched to a gene: 5. The CDR3 region has the DNA TGTGCCAGCAGCTTATTAGCGGGAGGGCCGGACGAGCAGTACTTC. This translates into CASSLLAGGPDEQYF.

The chain couples TRBV4-1 to TRBJ2-7, with TRBD1 identical over 9 bases. V lost 5 bases to trimming and J lost 3 bases; unmatched junction nucleotides: 5. The CDR3 is made up of 14 amino acids. Germline CDR1 is MGHRA and CDR2 is YSYEKL. CDR3: CASSTRQGVYEQYF. The DNA for the CDR3 is TGCGCCAGCAGCACCCGACAGGGGGTCTACGAGCAGTACTTC.

The V gene is TRBV7-6, the J gene TRBJ1-4; no reliable D call. V lost 1 base, J lost 0 bases, and 9 bases lay in between. CDR1 is SGHVS, CDR2 FNYEAQ, per germline. The CDR3 sequence is 16 residues long. The DNA for the CDR3 is TGTGCCAGCAGCTTAGTCCGGGCAGCAACTAATGAAAAACTGTTTTTT. Translation gives CASSLVRAATNEKLFF.

Points on this clone: Within the sample, other DNA sequences also encode this same CDR3. The chain couples TRBV7-2 to TRBJ2-7; 12 nucleotides align to TRBD2. With V trimmed by 1 base and J by 3 bases, 7 bases remained unmatched. There are 17 residues in the CDR3. Germline lookup yields CDR1 SGHTA and CDR2 FQGNSA. The CDR3 DNA reads TGTGCCAGCAGCTTAGGTCCGACTAGCGGGAGAGTCTACGAGCAGTACTTC. It translates to CASSLGPTSGRVYEQYF. Drawing the rest from reference TRBV7-2 and TRBJ2-7, the complete variable domain is GAGVSQSPSNKVTEKGKDVELRCDPISGHTALYWYRQSLGQGLEFLIYFQGNSAPDKSGLPSDRFSAERTGGSVSTLTIQRTQQEDSAVYLCASSLGPTSGRVYEQYFGPGTRLTVT.

This clone was counted between two and nine times. In nucleotides, the CDR3 is TGTGCCAGCAGCTTAGTAGGGGTTGAAAAACTGTTTTTT. Translated: CASSLVGVEKLFF. The chain employs TRBV7-9 and TRBJ1-4, with a tentative D call TRBD1 (5 bases). This CDR3 has 13 residues. V gave up 1 base and J gave up 7 bases, with 7 bases separating them. CDR1 and CDR2 from the germline V gene are SEHNR and FQNEAQ (reference sequence). Variable domain in full (rest from reference TRBV7-9 and TRBJ1-4): DTGVSQNPRHKITKRGQNVTFRCDPISEHNRLYWYRQTLGQGPEFLTYFQNEAQLEKSRLLSDRFSAERPKGSFSTLEIQRTEQGDSAMYLCASSLVGVEKLFFGSGTQLSVL.

The chain couples TRBV28 to TRBJ1-2, with 12 nucleotides matching TRBD1. The CDR3 totals 15 residues. The V gene end was trimmed by 5 bases and the J gene end by 8 bases; junction bases not matched to a gene: 9. Germline V lookup: CDR1 MDHEN, CDR2 SYDVKM. The chain's CDR3 is CASSAGTGGVSGYTF. The CDR3 nucleotides are TGTGCCAGCAGTGCCGGGACAGGGGGCGTCTCGGGCTACACCTTC.

The rearrangement joins TRBV4-1 to TRBJ2-1; D is ambiguous. The germline V gene encodes CDR1 MGHRA and CDR2 YSYEKL. V lost 4 bases and J lost 8, with 15 bases in between. This CDR3 comprises 14 residues. CDR3 sequence: CASSPTPRSHEQFF. CDR3 nucleotides: TGCGCCAGCAGCCCCACCCCTCGGAGCCATGAGCAGTTCTTC.

This chain uses TRBV6-5 with TRBJ2-1; 8 nucleotides match TRBD1. After removal of 4 bases from V and 2 bases from J, the junction contained 4 bases not matched to a gene. The length of the CDR3 is 15 residues. Germline CDR1 is MNHEY and CDR2 is SVGAGI. The CDR3 DNA reads as TGTGCCAGCAGTTTGGCGACAGGGGCCTACAATGAGCAGTTCTTC. Its translation is CASSLATGAYNEQFF.

The chain is built from TRBV7-9 and TRBJ2-5, with 8 nucleotides matching TRBD1. CDR3 length: 16 amino acids. With V trimmed by 2 bases and J by 3 bases, 8 bases remained unmatched. The germline V gene has CDR1 SEHNR and CDR2 FQNEAQ (reference sequence). The CDR3, as DNA: TGTGCCAGCAGCTTAAGACGGACAGGGCGGGAAGAGACCCAGTACTTC. Its protein is CASSLRRTGREETQYF.

The rearrangement joins TRBV5-4 to TRBJ1-1; a possible D gene is TRBD1 (6 bases). Trimming took off 0 bases at V and 7 bases at J, with 10 bases between the two ends. The CDR3 runs to 13 residues. Germline V CDR1 and CDR2: SGHNT, YYREEE (reference sequence). The CDR3 DNA reads as TGTGCCAGCAGCTTGGTTCCAGGGGATGAAGCTTTCTTT. Translating gives CASSLVPGDEAFF.

This chain joins TRBV7-2 and TRBJ2-7; 7 bases line up with TRBD1. CDR1 is SGHTA, CDR2 FQGNSA, per germline. The J segment lost 1 base and the V segment lost 0 bases, leaving 3 bases of the junction unmatched. This CDR3 has 15 residues. The CDR3 nucleotides read TGTGCCAGCAGCTTAGCGGGACAGCTTTCCTACGAGCAGTACTTC. Translated: CASSLAGQLSYEQYF.

V gene TRBV19 combines with J gene TRBJ2-7; TRBD2 aligns across 12 bases. CDR1 and CDR2 from the germline V gene are LNHDA and SQIVND (reference sequence). V lost 1 base and J lost 4; bases outside the gene matches: 2. The CDR3 consists of 15 residues. The CDR3 DNA sequence: TGTGCCAGTAGTATAGGACTAGCGGGAGCGTACGAGCAGTACTTC. Translated, it gives CASSIGLAGAYEQYF.

This chain links TRBV10-2 with TRBJ1-4; D gene ambiguous. Trimming cost V 5 bases and J 8 bases, with 15 bases left between them. Germline CDR1 WSHSY, CDR2 SAAADI. The CDR3 is 14 residues long. CDR3 amino acids: CASSPRRAAEKLFF. CDR3 DNA: TGCGCCAGCAGTCCTAGGAGGGCTGCCGAAAAACTGTTTTTT.

The chain is built from TRBV5-4 and TRBJ2-1; no clear D. V shed 0 bases and J shed 4 bases, with 14 bases lying between them. CDR3 size: 16 residues. Per germline, CDR1 SGHNT and CDR2 YYREEE (reference sequence). The CDR3 reads CASSLGKLQGYNEQFF. The CDR3 nucleotides are TGTGCCAGCAGCTTGGGCAAACTACAAGGGTACAATGAGCAGTTCTTC.

This clone was picked up one time. The chain's CDR3 is CASTLTGTGAGYTF. Written as DNA, the CDR3 is TGTGCCAGCACCCTTACAGGGACAGGGGCCGGCTACACCTTC. This rearrangement joins TRBV28 to TRBJ1-2; TRBD1 matches at 10 bases. The CDR3 sequence is 14 residues long. In germline, CDR1 is MDHEN, CDR2 SYDVKM. V was clipped by 7 bases and J by 8 bases; unmatched bases: 10.

J is TRBJ1-4 and V is TRBV7-9; D remains ambiguous. CDR3 length: 12 residues. The V end was cut by 4 bases, the J end by 12 bases, with 12 bases between. CDR1 and CDR2 from the germline V gene are SEHNR and FQNEAQ (reference sequence). The CDR3 DNA is TGTGCCAGCAGCTCTCTGACAAAACAACTGTTTTTT. It encodes CASSSLTKQLFF.

The J gene is TRBJ2-7, the V gene TRBV28; 8 bases line up with TRBD2. The germline V gene encodes CDR1 MDHEN and CDR2 SYDVKM. The ends lost 2 bases at V and 6 bases at J; junction bases unmatched: 12. The CDR3 is 16 amino acids. The CDR3 DNA is TGTGCCAGCAGTTTAAACGGAGCGGGAGATCTCACCGAGCAGTACTTC. Residues: CASSLNGAGDLTEQYF.

The V gene is TRBV7-3, the J gene TRBJ2-5; 7 bases fit TRBD2. CDR3 length: 15 amino acids. V dropped 2 bases and J dropped 2; count of bases not matched to a gene: 5. Germline V gives CDR1 SGHTA, CDR2 FQGTGA. This CDR3 is CASSLVSGPQETQYF. The DNA for the CDR3 is TGTGCCAGCAGCTTAGTTAGCGGGCCTCAAGAGACCCAGTACTTC.

V usage is TRBV28 and J usage is TRBJ2-3; 7 bases agree with TRBD2. CDR3 length equals 15 residues. Germline CDR1 is MDHEN and CDR2 is SYDVKM. J was trimmed by 0 bases and V by 6 bases; bases with no gene match: 6. The CDR3 region has the DNA TGTGCCAGCAGCCCGAGGCGGGGGAGCACAGATACGCAGTATTTT. Translated: CASSPRRGSTDTQYF. Full variable domain (rest looked up from reference TRBV28 and TRBJ2-3): DVKVTQSSRYLVKRTGEKVFLECVQDMDHENMFWYRQDPGLGLRLIYFSYDVKMKEKGDIPEGYSVSREKKERFSLILESASTNQTSMYLCASSPRRGSTDTQYFGPGTRLTVL.

The chain employs TRBV7-9 and TRBJ1-2; TRBD1 aligns across 8 bases. V gave up 3 bases and J gave up 4 bases; unmatched junction bases: 7. The CDR3 is 15 amino acids. CDR1 is SEHNR and CDR2 is FQNEAQ in the germline V gene (reference sequence). CDR3 nucleotide sequence: TGTGCCAGCAGCTTTGTGGACAGGGATCGCTATGGCTACACCTTC. Its protein is CASSFVDRDRYGYTF. Together with reference TRBV7-9 and TRBJ1-2, the CDR3 gives the full variable domain: DTGVSQNPRHKITKRGQNVTFRCDPISEHNRLYWYRQTLGQGPEFLTYFQNEAQLEKSRLLSDRFSAERPKGSFSTLEIQRTEQGDSAMYLCASSFVDRDRYGYTFGSGTRLTVV.